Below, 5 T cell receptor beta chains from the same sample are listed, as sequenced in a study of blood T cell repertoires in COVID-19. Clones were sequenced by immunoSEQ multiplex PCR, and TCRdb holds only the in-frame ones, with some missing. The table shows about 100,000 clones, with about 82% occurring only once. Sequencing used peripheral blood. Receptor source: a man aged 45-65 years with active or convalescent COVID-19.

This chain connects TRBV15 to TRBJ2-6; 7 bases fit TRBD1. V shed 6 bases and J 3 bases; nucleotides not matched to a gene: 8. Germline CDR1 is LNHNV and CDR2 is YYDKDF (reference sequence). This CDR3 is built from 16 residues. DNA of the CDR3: TGTGCCACCAGTGTAGGGGGCGCGTATGGGGCCAACGTCCTGACTTTC. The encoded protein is CATSVGGAYGANVLTF.

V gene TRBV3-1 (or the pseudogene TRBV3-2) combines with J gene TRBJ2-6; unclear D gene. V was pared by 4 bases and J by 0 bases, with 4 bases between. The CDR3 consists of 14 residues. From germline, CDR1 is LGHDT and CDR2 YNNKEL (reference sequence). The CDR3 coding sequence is TGTGCCAGCAGCCTTTACTCTGGGGCCAACGTCCTGACTTTC. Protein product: CASSLYSGANVLTF.

This CDR3 reads CASSWGTSGGNYNEQFF. DNA for the CDR3: TGTGCCAGCAGCTGGGGGACTAGCGGGGGTAACTACAATGAGCAGTTCTTC. J is TRBJ2-1 and V is TRBV21-1; the table names TRBD2, a call not compared with the DNA. TRBV21-1 is shown as a pseudogene. CDR3 size: 17 residues.

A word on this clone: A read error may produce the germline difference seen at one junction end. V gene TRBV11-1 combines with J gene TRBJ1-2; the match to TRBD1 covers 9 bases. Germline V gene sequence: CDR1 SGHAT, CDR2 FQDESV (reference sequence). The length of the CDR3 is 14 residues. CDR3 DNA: TGTGCCAGCAGATTAGAGGACAGGGGCGATGGCTACACCTTC. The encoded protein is CASRLEDRGDGYTF.

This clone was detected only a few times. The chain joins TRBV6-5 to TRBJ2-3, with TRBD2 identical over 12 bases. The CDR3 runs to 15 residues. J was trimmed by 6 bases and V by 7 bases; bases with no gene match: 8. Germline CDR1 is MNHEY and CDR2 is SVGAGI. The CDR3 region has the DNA TGTGCCAGCAAACGACTAGCGGGAGTATCGGATACGCAGTATTTT. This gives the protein CASKRLAGVSDTQYF.